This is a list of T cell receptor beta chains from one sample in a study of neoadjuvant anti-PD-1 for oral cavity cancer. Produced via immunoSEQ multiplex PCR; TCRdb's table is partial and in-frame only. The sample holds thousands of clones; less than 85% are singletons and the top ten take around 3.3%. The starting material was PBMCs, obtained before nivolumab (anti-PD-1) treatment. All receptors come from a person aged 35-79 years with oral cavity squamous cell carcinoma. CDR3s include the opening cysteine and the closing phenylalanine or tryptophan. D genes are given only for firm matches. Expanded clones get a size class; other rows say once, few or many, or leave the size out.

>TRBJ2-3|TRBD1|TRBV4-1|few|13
TGCGCCAGCAGAGGGGGCGGCACAGATACGCAGTATTTT
CASRGGGTDTQYF
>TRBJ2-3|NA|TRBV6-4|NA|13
TGTGCCAGCAGCCGGGACAGCACAGATACGCAGTATTTT
CASSRDSTDTQYF
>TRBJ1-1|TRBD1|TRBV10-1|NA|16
TGCGCCAGCAGTGGAGGTCAGGGGGCTTGGGACACTGAAGCTTTCTTT
CASSGGQGAWDTEAFF
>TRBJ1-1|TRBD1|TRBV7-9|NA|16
TGTGCCAGCAGCCACCGACAGGGGGCGAGATTTACTGAAGCTTTCTTT
CASSHRQGARFTEAFF
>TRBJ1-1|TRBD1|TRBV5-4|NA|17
TGTGCCAGCAGCCCGGCCCCCGGGACAGGGAGGAACACTGAAGCTTTCTTT
CASSPAPGTGRNTEAFF
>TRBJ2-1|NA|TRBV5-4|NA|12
TGTGCCAGCAGCTTGCTCCACAATGAGCAGTTCTTC
CASSLLHNEQFF
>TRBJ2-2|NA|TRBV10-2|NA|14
TGCGCCAGCAGTGATTCCGGGACCACCGGGGAGCTGTTTTTT
CASSDSGTTGELFF
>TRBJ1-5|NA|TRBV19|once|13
TGTGCCAGTAGTATCGTAGAAAATCAGCCCCAGCATTTT
CASSIVENQPQHF
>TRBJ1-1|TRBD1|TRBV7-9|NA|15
TGTGCCAGCAACGAAAACAGGGGACTGAACACTGAAGCTTTCTTT
CASNENRGLNTEAFF
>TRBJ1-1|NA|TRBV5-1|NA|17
TGCGCCAGCAGCTTGAGATCTGGGGGCACGGGGTCCACTGAAGCTTTCTTT
CASSLRSGGTGSTEAFF
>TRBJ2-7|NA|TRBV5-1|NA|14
TGCGCCAGCAGCTTGCCGGACAGAACCTACGAGCAGTACTTC
CASSLPDRTYEQYF
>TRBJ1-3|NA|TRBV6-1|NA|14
TGTGCCAGCAGTGGGGGCTTCTCTGGAAACACCATATATTTT
CASSGGFSGNTIYF
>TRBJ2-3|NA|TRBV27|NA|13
TGTGCCACCCTCGGGGGGCCGGGGGATACGCAGTATTTT
CATLGGPGDTQYF
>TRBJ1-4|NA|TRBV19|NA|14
TGTGCCAGTAGTGAACGACAGAGTAATGAAAAACTGTTTTTT
CASSERQSNEKLFF
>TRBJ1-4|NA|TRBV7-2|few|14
TGTGCCAGCAGCTTGGACAGTCCCCCTGGTAAACTGTTTTTT
CASSLDSPPGKLFF
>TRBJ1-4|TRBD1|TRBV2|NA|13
TGTGCCAGCGGTCTTGGGACAGCCCTGGAACTGTTTTTT
CASGLGTALELFF
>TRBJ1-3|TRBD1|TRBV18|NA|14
TGTGCCAGCTCACCCGGGACAGGGTCAAACACCATATATTTT
CASSPGTGSNTIYF
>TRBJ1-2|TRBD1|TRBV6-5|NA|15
TGTGCCAGCAGTTACTCCGGACAGGGCGACTATGGCTACACCTTC
CASSYSGQGDYGYTF
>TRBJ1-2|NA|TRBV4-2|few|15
TGTGCCAGCAGCCAAGGGCTGTCCGAGAACTATGGCTACACCTTC
CASSQGLSENYGYTF
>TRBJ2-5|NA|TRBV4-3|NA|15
TGCGCCAGCAGCTTCTCCTGGGACGGTAGGGAGACCCAGTACTTC
CASSFSWDGRETQYF
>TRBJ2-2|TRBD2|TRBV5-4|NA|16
TGTGCCAGCAGCTTGGATAGCGGGGGGGCCACCGGGGAGCTGTTTTTT
CASSLDSGGATGELFF
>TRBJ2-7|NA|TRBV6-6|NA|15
TGTGCCAGCAGGGCAAGACAGCTTTTCACCTACGAGCAGTACTTC
CASRARQLFTYEQYF
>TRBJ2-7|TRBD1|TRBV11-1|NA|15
TGTGCCAGCAGCTTCCGGGACAGGGGAACCTACGAGCAGTACTTC
CASSFRDRGTYEQYF
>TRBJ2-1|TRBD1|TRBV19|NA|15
TGTGCCAGTAGTATTCGACAGGGACCTCGTCTTGAGCAGTTCTTC
CASSIRQGPRLEQFF
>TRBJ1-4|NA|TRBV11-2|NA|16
TGTGCCAGCAGCTTACCCTCAAGTGCAACTAATGAAAAACTGTTTTTT
CASSLPSSATNEKLFF
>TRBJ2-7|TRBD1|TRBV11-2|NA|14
TGTGCCAGCAGCTCGACGGACAGGAGATACGAGCAGTACTTC
CASSSTDRRYEQYF
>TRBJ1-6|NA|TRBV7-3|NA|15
TGTGCCAGCAGCTTAGGCGGCAGCCCAAATTCACCCCTCCACTTT
CASSLGGSPNSPLHF
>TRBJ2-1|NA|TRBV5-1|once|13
TGCGCCAGCAGCTTGGTAGGAGGTGGTGAGCAGTTCTTC
CASSLVGGGEQFF
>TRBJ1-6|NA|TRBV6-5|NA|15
TGTGCCAGCAGTTACTCGGGGCAGGGCTTCTCACCCCTCCACTTT
CASSYSGQGFSPLHF
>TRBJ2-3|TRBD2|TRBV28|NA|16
TGTGCCAGCAGTTTATGGGCGGGGGGCCGCACAGATACGCAGTATTTT
CASSLWAGGRTDTQYF
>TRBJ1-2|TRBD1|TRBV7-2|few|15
TGTGCCAGCAGCCAGGCAGGGGGCTCCGTGTATGGCTACACCTTC
CASSQAGGSVYGYTF
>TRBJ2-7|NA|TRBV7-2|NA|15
TGTGCCAGCAGCTTCGGCCAGGGAGTCTCCTACGAGCAGTACTTC
CASSFGQGVSYEQYF